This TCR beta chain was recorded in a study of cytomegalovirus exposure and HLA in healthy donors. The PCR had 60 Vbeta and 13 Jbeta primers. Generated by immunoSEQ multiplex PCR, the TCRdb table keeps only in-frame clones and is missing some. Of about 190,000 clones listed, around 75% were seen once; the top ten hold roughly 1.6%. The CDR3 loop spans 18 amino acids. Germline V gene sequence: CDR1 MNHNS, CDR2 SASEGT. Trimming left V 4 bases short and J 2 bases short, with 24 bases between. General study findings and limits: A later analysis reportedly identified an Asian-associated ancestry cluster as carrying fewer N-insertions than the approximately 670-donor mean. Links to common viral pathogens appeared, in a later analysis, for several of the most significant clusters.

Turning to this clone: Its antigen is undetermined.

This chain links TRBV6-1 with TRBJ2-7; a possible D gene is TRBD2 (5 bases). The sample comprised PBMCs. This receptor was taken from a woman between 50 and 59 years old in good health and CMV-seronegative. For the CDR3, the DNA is TGTGCCAGCAGTGTACCGGAGGTTCGAGCTCCTGGAACCTACGAGCAGTACTTC. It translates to CASSVPEVRAPGTYEQYF.